These 14 T cell receptor beta chains share one sample of origin, sequenced in a study of blood T cells in healthy people across ages. Through a sample-barcoded 5' primer and a J-beta primer mix, a second PCR was run for 7 to 11 cycles. TCRdb re-analysed the 5' RACE reads in MiXCR, keeping a single row per CDR3 protein. Among 600,000 or so distinct CDR3 sequences listed, roughly 31% were seen once. Sequencing was carried out using blood. Receptors were obtained from a woman at least 80 years old in good health.

For this clonotype: At one end, the junction sequence differs from germline, possibly due to a read error. The chain links TRBV20-1 to TRBJ1-2; the D gene is possibly TRBD1 (5 bases). The length of the CDR3 is 14 residues. Germline V gene data show CDR1 as DFQATT and CDR2 as SNEGSKA (reference sequence). In DNA, the CDR3 is TGCAGTGCTAGAGACGACAGTACTGACTATAGCTACACCTTC. Protein: CSARDDSTDYSYTF.

Notes on this clonotype: An end of the junction differs from the germline gene, which may be a read error. The J gene is TRBJ2-7, the V gene TRBV11-1; TRBD1 agrees at 12 bases. From germline, CDR1 is SGHAT and CDR2 FQDESV (reference sequence). This CDR3 comprises 15 residues. CDR3 sequence: CGSSQSGTGGDEQYF. DNA for the CDR3: TGTGGCAGCAGCCAGTCCGGGACAGGGGGCGACGAGCAGTACTTC.

This clonotype was recorded many times. The chain uses TRBV28 and TRBJ1-2, with a tentative D call TRBD1 (6 bases). The germline V gene encodes CDR1 MDHEN and CDR2 SYDVKM. The germline V and J ends were trimmed by 10 bases and 5 bases, with 14 bases remaining between them. The CDR3 loop spans 12 amino acids. The CDR3 region has the DNA TGTGCCACCTCGGAGGGGGAGTATGGCTACACCTTC. This encodes CATSEGEYGYTF.

At least ten counts were recorded for this clonotype. V and J are TRBV20-1 and TRBJ2-2; TRBD2 agrees at 8 bases. The CDR3 sequence is 14 residues long. The V gene's germline CDR1 is DFQATT and CDR2 SNEGSKA (reference sequence). The J segment lost 6 bases and the V segment lost 1 base, leaving 4 bases of the junction unmatched. Here the CDR3 reads CSARVSGGSGELFF. The CDR3 DNA sequence: TGCAGTGCTAGAGTCAGCGGGGGATCCGGGGAGCTGTTTTTT.

This rearrangement joins TRBV9 to TRBJ1-1; the match to TRBD1 covers 9 bases. The CDR3 loop spans 15 amino acids. J was trimmed by 3 bases and V by 4 bases; bases with no gene match: 7. Looked up from germline, CDR1 is SGDLS and CDR2 is YYNGEE. CDR3 loop: CASSLQGAKDTEAFF. CDR3 bases: TGTGCCAGCAGCCTACAGGGGGCTAAAGACACTGAAGCTTTCTTT.

This clonotype showed up just a few times. The V call is TRBV30, the J call TRBJ1-2; maybe TRBD1 (6 bases). This CDR3 contains 12 residues. Trimming pared 1 base from V and 7 bases from J, leaving 10 bases between. CDR1 is GTSNPN and CDR2 is SVGIG in the germline V gene (reference sequence). The CDR3 sequence is CAWSAHRVGYTF. The CDR3 region has the DNA TGTGCCTGGAGTGCCCACAGGGTTGGCTACACCTTC.

The chain joins TRBV24-1 to TRBJ2-3; D uncertain. The CDR3 length is 14 residues. CDR1 is KGHDR, CDR2 SFDVKD, per germline. Trimming removed 0 bases at V and 7 bases at J, with 10 bases between. CDR3 in DNA: TGTGCCACCAGTGATTTGAGGCTCCAAAATACGCAGTATTTT. This encodes CATSDLRLQNTQYF.

This clonotype has more than one count but fewer than ten. One end of the junction fails to match germline, which may point to a read error. The chain employs TRBV5-5 and TRBJ2-7; TRBD1 aligns across 8 bases. The germline gives CDR1 SGHKS, CDR2 YYEKEE (reference sequence). This CDR3 spans 14 amino acids. CDR3 amino acids: CASSLGQGPYGQYF. CDR3 DNA sequence: TGTGCCAGCAGCCTTGGACAGGGTCCCTACGGGCAGTACTTC.

In this sample, this clonotype turned up many times. The chain employs TRBV11-1 and TRBJ2-1; 12 bases are a match to TRBD1. The germline V gene encodes CDR1 SGHAT and CDR2 FQDESV (reference sequence). The length of the CDR3 is 15 residues. The J segment lost 8 bases and the V segment lost 6 bases, leaving 8 bases of the junction unmatched. The CDR3 nucleotides are TGTGCCAGCAGGAGCTCCGGGACAGGGGGCGATGAGCAGTTCTTC. Translated: CASRSSGTGGDEQFF. The full variable domain, in which reference TRBV11-1 and TRBJ2-1 provide the parts outside the CDR3, is EAEVAQSPRYKITEKSQAVAFWCDPISGHATLYWYRQILGQGPELLVQFQDESVVDDSQLPKDRFSAERLKGVDSTLKIQPAELGDSAMYLCASRSSGTGGDEQFFGPGTRLTVL.

This clonotype has at least ten counts. The chain joins TRBV7-6 to TRBJ2-7; perhaps TRBD1 as D (5 bases). Germline loops: CDR1 SGHVS, CDR2 FNYEAQ. V dropped 0 bases and J dropped 5 bases, with 8 bases sitting between them. The CDR3 is 13 amino acids. The CDR3 sequence: CASSLATVDEQYF. The CDR3 DNA follows: TGTGCCAGCAGCTTAGCGACAGTAGACGAGCAGTACTTC.

The J gene is TRBJ1-2, the V gene TRBV2, with no clear D. In germline, CDR1 is SNHLY, CDR2 FYNNEI. The length of the CDR3 is 11 residues. With 3 bases removed from V and 10 bases from J, the gap between germline ends came to 9 bases. CDR3 loop: CASSERRVYTF. CDR3 nucleotides: TGTGCCAGCAGTGAGAGGAGGGTCTACACCTTC.

The rearrangement joins TRBV2 to TRBJ2-3; a possible D gene is TRBD2 (7 bases). V was cut by 2 bases and J by 5 bases, with 14 bases left in between. Germline values: CDR1 SNHLY, CDR2 FYNNEI. The CDR3 length is 15 residues. The CDR3 protein is CASSEYIGGQDTQYF. The CDR3 bases are TGTGCCAGCAGTGAATATATCGGGGGGCAAGATACGCAGTATTTT.

J is TRBJ2-7 and V is TRBV6-1, with D perhaps matching TRBD2 (7 bases). The germline V gene has CDR1 MNHNS and CDR2 SASEGT. Trimming stripped 1 base from V and 0 bases from J, with 13 bases between. The CDR3 contains 16 residues. For the CDR3, the DNA is TGTGCCAGCAGTGAAGAAGGACAGCGGGGCTCCTACGAGCAGTACTTC. Residues: CASSEEGQRGSYEQYF.

The chain joins TRBV5-6 to TRBJ2-1; D is undetermined. Trimming removed 1 base at V and 0 bases at J, with 11 bases between. The length of the CDR3 is 16 residues. Germline CDR1 reads SGHDT; CDR2 reads YYEEEE. The DNA for the CDR3 is TGTGCCAGCAGCTTGTGGGCGGCCAGCTCCTACAATGAGCAGTTCTTC. Its protein is CASSLWAASSYNEQFF.